This T cell receptor beta chain was observed in a study of CD8 T cells in Susac syndrome. Comment on this clonotype: What it binds is unknown.

This CDR3 has 13 residues. V lost 6 bases, J lost 3 bases, and 8 bases stayed unmatched. Germline CDR1 DFQATT, CDR2 SNEGSKA (reference sequence). The patients with Susac syndrome were individuals who fulfilled the recently defined diagnostic criteria for disease that was either definite or probable. After extraction with the RNeasy kit, 0.5 to 1 ug of the RNA was reverse transcribed using random hexamers. The TCR beta CDR3 was amplified by immunoSEQ multiplex PCR across 54 Vbeta, 13 Jbeta. TCRdb independently ran MiXCR on the immunoSEQ multiplex PCR reads; one entry per CDR3 protein. The sample consists of some 250,000 distinct CDR3 sequences, 90% to 97% of them appearing once. Study-wide findings and caveats: Expansion of clones was not seen in the CD4+ T cell repertoires of Susac syndrome.

This clonotype was sampled from a human donor with Susac syndrome. Sequencing was done on a sample of CD4+ T cells from PBMCs. J is TRBJ2-7 and V is TRBV20-1; 7 nucleotides agree with TRBD1. Here the CDR3 DNA reads TGCAGTGCCAGGTCCGACAGGGACTACGAGCAGTACTTC. Amino acids: CSARSDRDYEQYF.